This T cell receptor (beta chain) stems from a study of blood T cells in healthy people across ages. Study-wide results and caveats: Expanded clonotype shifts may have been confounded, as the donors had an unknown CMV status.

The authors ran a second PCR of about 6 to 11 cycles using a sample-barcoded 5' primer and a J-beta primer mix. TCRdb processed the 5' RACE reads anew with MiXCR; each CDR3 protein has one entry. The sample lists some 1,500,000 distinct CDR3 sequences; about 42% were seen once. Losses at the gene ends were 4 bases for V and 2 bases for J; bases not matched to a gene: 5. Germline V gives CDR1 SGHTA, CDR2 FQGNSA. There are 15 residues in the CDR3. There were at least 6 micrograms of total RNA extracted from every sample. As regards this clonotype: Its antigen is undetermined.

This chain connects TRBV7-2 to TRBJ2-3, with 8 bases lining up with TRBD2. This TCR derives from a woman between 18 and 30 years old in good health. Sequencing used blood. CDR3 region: CASSSTSGNTDTQYF. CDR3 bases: TGTGCCAGCAGCTCCACTAGCGGTAACACAGATACGCAGTATTTT.